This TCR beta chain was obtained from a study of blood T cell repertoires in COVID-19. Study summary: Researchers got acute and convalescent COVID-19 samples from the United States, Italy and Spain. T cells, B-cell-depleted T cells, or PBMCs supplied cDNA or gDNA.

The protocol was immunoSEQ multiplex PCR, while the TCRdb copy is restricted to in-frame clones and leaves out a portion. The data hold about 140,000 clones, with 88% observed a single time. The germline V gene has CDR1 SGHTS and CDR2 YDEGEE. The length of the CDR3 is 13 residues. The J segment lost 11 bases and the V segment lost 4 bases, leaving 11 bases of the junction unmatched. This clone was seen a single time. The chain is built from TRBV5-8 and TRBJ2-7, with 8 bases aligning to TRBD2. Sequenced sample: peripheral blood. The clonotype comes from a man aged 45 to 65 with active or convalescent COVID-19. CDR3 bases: TGTGCCAGCAGCCCGAGCGGGGGACGGAGCAAGTACTTC. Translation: CASSPSGGRSKYF.